The 19 T cell receptor beta chains listed next were all sequenced from one sample in a study of blood T cell repertoires in COVID-19. Profiling relied on immunoSEQ multiplex PCR, and the TCRdb table lists in-frame clones only, not all of them. This sample has some 210,000 clones; 80% to 90% occur once, and the top ten carry 10%. The sequenced material came from PBMCs or T cells enriched from blood (not recorded which). The receptors derive from a man between 18 and 35 years old with acute COVID-19.

V gene TRBV28 combines with J gene TRBJ1-2; D is ambiguous. This CDR3 is 12 amino acids long. Per the germline V gene, CDR1 is MDHEN and CDR2 is SYDVKM. Deletions cut 5 bases from V and 4 bases from J, with 8 bases between. CDR3 bases: TGTGCCAGCAGTCCCGGGATCTATGGCTACACCTTC. Amino acid sequence: CASSPGIYGYTF.

In this sample, this clone turned up once. CDR3 in amino acids: CASRAPRGPYNEQFF. The CDR3 DNA follows: TGTGCCAGCAGAGCACCTAGGGGGCCCTACAATGAGCAGTTCTTC. This chain links TRBV28 with TRBJ2-1, with 7 bases lining up with TRBD1. The ends lost 6 bases at V and 2 bases at J; junction bases unmatched: 7. The CDR3 runs to 15 residues. Germline values: CDR1 MDHEN, CDR2 SYDVKM.

V and J are TRBV30 and TRBJ2-1; the match to TRBD2 covers 7 bases. In germline, CDR1 is GTSNPN, CDR2 SVGIG (reference sequence). V shed 1 base, J shed 7 bases, and the junction held 10 bases outside the gene matches. The length of the CDR3 is 15 residues. CDR3 loop: CAWSGPWRETNEQFF. The CDR3 DNA reads as TGTGCCTGGAGTGGGCCGTGGCGGGAGACGAATGAGCAGTTCTTC.

J is TRBJ2-1 and V is TRBV19; perhaps TRBD1 as D (6 bases). Trimming pared 6 bases from V and 7 bases from J, leaving 13 bases between. Germline V gene data show CDR1 as LNHDA and CDR2 as SQIVND (reference sequence). This CDR3 spans 13 amino acids. The DNA of the CDR3 is TGTGCCAGTAGAACCCCAGGGGCTAATGAGCAGTTCTTC. Protein product: CASRTPGANEQFF.

This chain links TRBV2 with TRBJ1-2; D is perhaps TRBD1 (5 bases). The CDR3 sequence is 14 residues long. Per germline, CDR1 SNHLY and CDR2 FYNNEI. The V end lost 2 bases, the J end lost 4 bases, and 11 bases lay between the germline ends. CDR3 sequence: CASSERGRSYGYTF. For the CDR3, the DNA is TGTGCCAGCAGTGAACGGGGGAGGAGCTATGGCTACACCTTC.

This chain links TRBV27 with TRBJ1-6; D is undetermined. Between the trimmed V and J ends, which lost 3 bases and 0 bases, there was a span of 12 bases. The germline gives CDR1 MNHEY, CDR2 SMNVEV (reference sequence). CDR3 length: 17 amino acids. CDR3 region: CASSFTAESSYNSPLHF. CDR3 nucleotides: TGTGCCAGCAGTTTTACCGCGGAGAGCTCCTATAATTCACCCCTCCACTTT.

The J gene is TRBJ2-7, the V gene TRBV11-3; the D is unclear. Deletions cut 4 bases from V and 3 bases from J, with 10 bases between. Germline CDR1 reads SGHNT; CDR2 reads YENEEA. The CDR3 length is 13 residues. The CDR3 reads CASSSPRLYEQYF. CDR3 nucleotides: TGTGCCAGCAGCTCCCCCAGGCTCTACGAGCAGTACTTC.

The chain employs TRBV30 and TRBJ1-2, with unresolved D. Germline V CDR1 and CDR2: GTSNPN, SVGIG (reference sequence). V was clipped by 0 bases and J by 0 bases, with 8 bases between them. This CDR3 has 14 residues. The CDR3: CAWSVEGTNYGYTF. The CDR3 DNA is TGTGCCTGGAGTGTAGAGGGTACTAACTATGGCTACACCTTC. Full variable domain (rest looked up from reference TRBV30 and TRBJ1-2): SQTIHQWPATLVQPVGSPLSLECTVEGTSNPNLYWYRQAAGRGLQLLFYSVGIGQISSEVPQNLSASRPQDRQFILSSKKLLLSDSGFYLCAWSVEGTNYGYTFGSGTRLTVV.

This chain joins TRBV5-4 and TRBJ2-6; a weak D match, TRBD1 (5 bases). V was cut by 0 bases and J by 4 bases, with 8 bases left in between. The CDR3 has 15 amino acids. Germline V gene lookup returns CDR1 SGHNT and CDR2 YYREEE (reference sequence). The CDR3 here is CASSLGGAGANVLTF. The CDR3 DNA follows: TGTGCCAGCAGCTTGGGTGGGGCCGGGGCCAACGTCCTGACTTTC.

CDR3 coding DNA: TGTGCCAGCTCACCAAACGAGGCAAAGAACACTGAAGCTTTCTTT. The encoded protein is CASSPNEAKNTEAFF. V and J are TRBV18 and TRBJ1-1; D remains ambiguous. The CDR3 runs 15 residues. The germline V and J ends were trimmed by 2 bases and 1 base, with 11 bases remaining between them. The germline V gene encodes CDR1 KGHSH and CDR2 LQKENI.

This chain connects TRBV3-1 (or the pseudogene TRBV3-2) to TRBJ2-7; perhaps TRBD2 as D (6 bases). With 0 bases removed from V and 3 bases from J, the gap between germline ends came to 15 bases. Germline V CDR1 and CDR2: LGHDT, YNNKEL (reference sequence). This CDR3 contains 16 residues. CDR3: CASSQDAAGTFYEQYF. The CDR3 DNA reads TGTGCCAGCAGCCAAGACGCGGCGGGGACCTTCTACGAGCAGTACTTC.

This sequence joins TRBV30 and TRBJ2-1, with D maybe TRBD2 (6 bases). Germline CDR1 and CDR2: GTSNPN and SVGIG (reference sequence). The ends were cut back, 7 bases at V and 12 bases at J, with 16 bases in the middle. The CDR3 runs 11 residues. CDR3 region: CASGRGPPQFF. CDR3 nucleotide sequence: TGTGCCTCCGGGCGGGGACCCCCGCAGTTCTTC.

The chain employs TRBV12-3 or TRBV12-4 and TRBJ2-7, with 7 bases lining up with TRBD1. The CDR3 contains 13 residues. With V trimmed by 6 bases and J by 6 bases, 8 bases remained unmatched. CDR3 sequence (DNA): TGTGCCAGCAGCCAACAGGGGTTGGGCGAGCAGTACTTC. Translated, it gives CASSQQGLGEQYF.

This clone was detected once. The chain combines TRBV6-1 with TRBJ2-5, with 7 bases fitting TRBD2. V dropped 2 bases and J dropped 4; count of bases not matched to a gene: 7. This CDR3 is 15 amino acids long. Germline assignment: CDR1 MNHNS and CDR2 SASEGT. For the CDR3, the DNA is TGTGCCAGCAGTGAACTGATGGGGGGGGGAGAGACCCAGTACTTC. It translates to CASSELMGGGETQYF.

This chain links TRBV7-9 with TRBJ1-2, with 7 bases that match TRBD1. The CDR3 contains 17 residues. Germline V gene sequence: CDR1 SEHNR, CDR2 FQNEAQ (reference sequence). V lost 5 bases to trimming and J lost 2 bases; unmatched junction nucleotides: 14. This CDR3 reads CASSPRGGATGNYGYTF. The CDR3 DNA follows: TGTGCCAGCAGCCCCAGAGGGGGAGCGACAGGGAACTATGGCTACACCTTC.

V gene TRBV4-1 combines with J gene TRBJ2-1; 11 bases fit TRBD1. CDR1 and CDR2 (germline): MGHRA, YSYEKL. CDR3 length equals 14 residues. J gave up 8 bases and V 5 bases, and 5 bases lay outside the gene matches. The CDR3 loop is CASSTGTGGDEQFF. The CDR3, as DNA: TGCGCCAGCAGCACCGGGACAGGGGGAGATGAGCAGTTCTTC.

This chain joins TRBV18 and TRBJ2-7; D is unclear. This CDR3 contains 13 residues. Trimming shortened V by 3 bases and J by 8 bases, and 14 bases separated the two germline ends. CDR1 and CDR2 (germline): KGHSH, LQKENI. CDR3 nucleotides: TGTGCCAGCTCACCCACAAACGACTCACAGCAGTACTTC. Residues: CASSPTNDSQQYF.

The rearrangement uses TRBV4-3 and TRBJ2-2; a weak D match, TRBD2 (6 bases). CDR3 length: 17 residues. Trimming took 0 bases from V and 5 from J, leaving 16 bases between them. From germline, CDR1 is LGHNA and CDR2 YSLEER. The CDR3 loop is CASSQEQPGLQTGELFF. The CDR3 nucleotides read TGCGCCAGCAGCCAAGAGCAACCGGGACTCCAAACCGGGGAGCTGTTTTTT.

The chain has TRBV28 and TRBJ1-1, with D possibly matching TRBD1 (5 bases). This CDR3 region has 13 residues. V was pared by 5 bases and J by 4 bases, with 11 bases between. Germline CDR1 MDHEN, CDR2 SYDVKM. This CDR3 reads CASSTATVTEAFF. DNA of the CDR3: TGTGCCAGCAGTACCGCGACAGTCACTGAAGCTTTCTTT. Supplemented by reference TRBV28 and TRBJ1-1, the full variable domain reads DVKVTQSSRYLVKRTGEKVFLECVQDMDHENMFWYRQDPGLGLRLIYFSYDVKMKEKGDIPEGYSVSREKKERFSLILESASTNQTSMYLCASSTATVTEAFFGQGTRLTVV.